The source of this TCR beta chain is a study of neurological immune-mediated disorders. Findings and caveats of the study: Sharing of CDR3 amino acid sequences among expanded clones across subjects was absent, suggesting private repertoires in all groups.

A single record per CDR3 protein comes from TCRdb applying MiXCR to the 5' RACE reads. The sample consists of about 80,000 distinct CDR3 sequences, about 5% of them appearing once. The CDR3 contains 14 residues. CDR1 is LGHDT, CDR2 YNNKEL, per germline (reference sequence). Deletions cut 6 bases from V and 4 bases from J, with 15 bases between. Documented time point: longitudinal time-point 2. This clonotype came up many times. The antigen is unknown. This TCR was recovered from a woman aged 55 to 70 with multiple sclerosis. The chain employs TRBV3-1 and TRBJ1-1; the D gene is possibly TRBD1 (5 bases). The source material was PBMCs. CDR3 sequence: CASSQTGGTTEAFF. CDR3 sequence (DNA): TGTGCCAGCAGTCAAACCGGGGGAACCACTGAAGCTTTCTTT.